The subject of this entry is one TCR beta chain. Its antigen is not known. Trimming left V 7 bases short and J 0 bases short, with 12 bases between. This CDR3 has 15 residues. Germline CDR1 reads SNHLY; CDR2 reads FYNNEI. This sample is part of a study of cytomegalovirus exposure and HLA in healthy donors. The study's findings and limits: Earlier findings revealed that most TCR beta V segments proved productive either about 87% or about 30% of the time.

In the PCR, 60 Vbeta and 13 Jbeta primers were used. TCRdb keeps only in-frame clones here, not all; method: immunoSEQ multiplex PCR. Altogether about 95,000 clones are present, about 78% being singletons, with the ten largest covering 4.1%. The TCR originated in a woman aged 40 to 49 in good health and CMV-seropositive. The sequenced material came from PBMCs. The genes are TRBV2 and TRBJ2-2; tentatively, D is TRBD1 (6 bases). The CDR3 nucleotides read TGTGCCAGCAAACTGGGACAATCGAACACCGGGGAGCTGTTTTTT. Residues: CASKLGQSNTGELFF.